The rows below give T cell receptor beta chains drawn from one sample of a study of shared clonotypes between healthy human individuals. Generated by immunoSEQ multiplex PCR, the TCRdb table keeps only in-frame clones and is missing some. The sample shows about 2 million clones, approximately 94% of them seen only once. Sequencing input: naive CD8+ T cells sorted from blood. The receptors stem from a man aged 18 to 35 in good health. Both conserved end residues are trimmed from each CDR3. The order of the fields is V gene, J gene, CDR3 protein.

v_gene: TRBV27; j_gene: TRBJ1-1; CDR3aa: ASSLIGALDTEAF
v_gene: TRBV28; j_gene: TRBJ2-7; CDR3aa: ASSLGGAAYEQY
v_gene: TRBV4-1; j_gene: TRBJ1-1; CDR3aa: ASSPGQGSTEAF
v_gene: TRBV5-4; j_gene: TRBJ2-2; CDR3aa: ASGPNTGELF
v_gene: TRBV5-4; j_gene: TRBJ2-7; CDR3aa: ASSSGGYEQY
v_gene: TRBV28; j_gene: TRBJ2-1; CDR3aa: ASSWSRGGIYNEQF
v_gene: TRBV9; j_gene: TRBJ2-7; CDR3aa: ASSGKVSGSTYEQY
v_gene: TRBV13; j_gene: TRBJ2-7; CDR3aa: ASSLRDIAYEQY
v_gene: TRBV4-1; j_gene: TRBJ2-7; CDR3aa: ASSSRGEAPYEQY
v_gene: TRBV19; j_gene: TRBJ2-5; CDR3aa: ASSTGGQETQY
v_gene: TRBV9; j_gene: TRBJ2-3; CDR3aa: ASSVSPGLVLSSTDTQY
v_gene: TRBV2; j_gene: TRBJ2-3; CDR3aa: ASRRLGGTDTQY
v_gene: TRBV4-2; j_gene: TRBJ2-5; CDR3aa: ASSPAGGREETQY
v_gene: TRBV4-1; j_gene: TRBJ1-4; CDR3aa: ASSHTATNEKLF
v_gene: TRBV9; j_gene: TRBJ2-1; CDR3aa: ASSLLAGEENEQF
v_gene: TRBV5-6; j_gene: TRBJ1-2; CDR3aa: ASREGPGNYGYT
v_gene: TRBV5-6; j_gene: TRBJ2-7; CDR3aa: ASSSDLSGAEQY
v_gene: TRBV5-1; j_gene: TRBJ2-1; CDR3aa: ASSFSTSYNEQF
v_gene: TRBV7-8; j_gene: TRBJ1-4; CDR3aa: ASSRQGATNEKLF
v_gene: TRBV29-1; j_gene: TRBJ1-2; CDR3aa: SVETGEGYGYT
v_gene: TRBV2; j_gene: TRBJ1-1; CDR3aa: ASSGGAIVDTEAF
v_gene: TRBV11-2; j_gene: TRBJ2-7; CDR3aa: ASSTTAGGTGGTYEQY
v_gene: TRBV28; j_gene: TRBJ1-1; CDR3aa: ASNTMNTEAF
v_gene: TRBV5-5; j_gene: TRBJ1-4; CDR3aa: ASGLLEGANEKLF
v_gene: TRBV4-2; j_gene: TRBJ2-5; CDR3aa: ASSQAGETQY
v_gene: TRBV11-2; j_gene: TRBJ2-4; CDR3aa: ASSPGLAKNIQY
v_gene: TRBV30; j_gene: TRBJ1-1; CDR3aa: AWSVPGIAF
v_gene: TRBV7-9; j_gene: TRBJ1-1; CDR3aa: ASSPRTGPEAF
v_gene: TRBV12-5; j_gene: TRBJ1-1; CDR3aa: ASGLAGRDEAF
v_gene: TRBV5-6; j_gene: TRBJ1-1; CDR3aa: ASTLDPGFPEAF
v_gene: TRBV7-9; j_gene: TRBJ2-5; CDR3aa: ASRHPSGETQY
v_gene: TRBV28; j_gene: TRBJ1-1; CDR3aa: ASIIGQGNEAF
v_gene: TRBV27; j_gene: TRBJ1-6; CDR3aa: ASSFGGSGSPLH
v_gene: TRBV6-1; j_gene: TRBJ2-7; CDR3aa: ASSEGPRSSYEQY
v_gene: TRBV5-6; j_gene: TRBJ2-7; CDR3aa: AFSDRGDWEQY
v_gene: TRBV7-8; j_gene: TRBJ1-5; CDR3aa: ASSLGAAYSNQPQH
v_gene: TRBV19; j_gene: TRBJ2-7; CDR3aa: ASSPGTGTYEQY